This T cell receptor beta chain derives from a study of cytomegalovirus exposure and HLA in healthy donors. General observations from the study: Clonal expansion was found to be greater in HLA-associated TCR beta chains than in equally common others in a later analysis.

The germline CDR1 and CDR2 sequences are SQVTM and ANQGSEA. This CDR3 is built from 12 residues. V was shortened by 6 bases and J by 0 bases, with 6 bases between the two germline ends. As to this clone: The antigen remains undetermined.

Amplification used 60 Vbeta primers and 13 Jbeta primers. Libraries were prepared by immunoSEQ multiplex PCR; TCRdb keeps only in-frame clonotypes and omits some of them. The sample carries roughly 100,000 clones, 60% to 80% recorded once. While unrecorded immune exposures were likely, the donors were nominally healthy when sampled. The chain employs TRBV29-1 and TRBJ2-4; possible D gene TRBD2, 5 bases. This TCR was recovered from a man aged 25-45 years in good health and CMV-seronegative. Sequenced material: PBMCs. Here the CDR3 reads CSVGLAKNIQYF. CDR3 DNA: TGCAGCGTCGGACTAGCCAAAAACATTCAGTACTTC. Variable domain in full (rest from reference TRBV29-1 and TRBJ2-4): SAVISQKPSRDICQRGTSLTIQCQVDSQVTMMFWYRQQPGQSLTLIATANQGSEATYESGFVIDKFPISRPNLTFSTLTVSNMSPEDSSIYLCSVGLAKNIQYFGAGTRLSVL.